A selection of T cell receptor beta chains follows, all from one sample in a study of cytomegalovirus exposure and HLA in healthy donors. The repertoire was sequenced with immunoSEQ multiplex PCR; TCRdb's copy has only in-frame clones and lacks some. The sample lists 90,000 to 110,000 clones, 80% to 85% seen once, with roughly 2% in the top ten. The specimen sequenced was PBMCs. The receptor source for this set is a woman in her twenties or thirties in good health and CMV-seronegative. CDR3s include the opening cysteine and the closing phenylalanine or tryptophan. The D gene is left open where the match is weak. Where a row states a size, it is once, few, many or the class of an expanded clone; other rows omit it.

TRBD2 . TRBJ2-5 TRBV5-4 CASGLGREGGETQYF TGTGCCAGCGGCTTGGGTCGGGAGGGGGGCGAGACCCAGTACTTC
TRBD1 few TRBJ1-1 TRBV7-2 CASSLGPAGGKFGTEAFF TGTGCCAGCAGCTTAGGTCCGGCAGGGGGCAAGTTTGGCACTGAAGCTTTCTTT
TRBD1 . TRBJ1-1 TRBV10-3 CAISLEDRTGTEAFF TGTGCCATCAGTTTAGAGGACAGGACGGGGACTGAAGCTTTCTTT
. once TRBJ2-7 TRBV11-2 CASSQDISSYEQYF TGTGCCAGCAGCCAGGACATCTCCTCCTACGAGCAGTACTTC
. . TRBJ1-2 TRBV5-1 CASSFSANYGYTF TGCGCCAGCAGCTTTTCCGCTAACTATGGCTACACCTTC
. once TRBJ2-1 TRBV6-1 CASLVPTYNEQFF TGTGCCAGCCTAGTCCCGACCTACAATGAGCAGTTCTTC
. . TRBJ2-7 TRBV5-4 CASRRGPSYEQYF TGTGCCAGCCGTCGCGGCCCGTCCTACGAGCAGTACTTC
. . TRBJ2-7 TRBV19 CASSTGLPTYEQYF TGTGCCAGTAGTACCGGACTCCCGACCTACGAGCAGTACTTC
TRBD1 . TRBJ2-1 TRBV28 CASSSGQSYNEQFF TGTGCCAGCAGTTCGGGACAGTCATACAATGAGCAGTTCTTC
TRBD2 . TRBJ2-5 TRBV6-5 CASSPLALQETQYF TGTGCCAGCAGCCCACTAGCGCTGCAAGAGACCCAGTACTTC
TRBD2 . TRBJ2-1 TRBV7-7 CASSLGLAGENEQFF TGTGCCAGCAGCTTAGGGCTAGCGGGAGAAAATGAGCAGTTCTTC
TRBD2 . TRBJ2-1 TRBV29-1 CSVRGLAKYNEQFF TGCAGCGTGCGCGGACTAGCGAAATACAATGAGCAGTTCTTC
TRBD1 . TRBJ2-7 TRBV29-1 CSVRGTGVDKQYF TGCAGCGTTAGAGGGACAGGGGTTGACAAGCAGTACTTC
. . TRBJ2-7 TRBV12-2 CASRLSSPGTSTDEQYF TGTGCAAGTCGCTTAAGTTCCCCCGGGACTAGCACCGACGAGCAGTACTTC
. few TRBJ2-7 TRBV19 CASSMGRGLYEQYF TGTGCCAGTAGTATGGGCAGGGGCCTCTACGAGCAGTACTTC
. once TRBJ2-7 TRBV27 CASRASSGSYEQYF TGTGCCAGCAGGGCGTCGTCGGGGTCCTACGAGCAGTACTTC
TRBD1 . TRBJ2-5 TRBV7-3 CASSLGGQGFETQYF TGTGCCAGCAGCTTAGGGGGACAGGGTTTTGAGACCCAGTACTTC